Listed below are T cell receptor beta chains from one sample, sequenced in a study of T cell clonotyping in hematopoietic cell transplantation. The assay was immunoSEQ multiplex PCR, and TCRdb's table has in-frame clones only and misses some. The table records about 41,000 clones, about 95% of them present only once. The sequenced material came from peripheral blood mononuclear cells. These receptor sequences come from a man younger than 45 in good health. Some clones in this sample may be carry-over from other donors' samples. Each CDR3 is given with its conserved first and last residue. The D gene is left open where the match is weak. The size entry is marked missing in some rows and otherwise reads once, few, many or a size class.

clone_size: .
d_call: TRBD1
j_call: TRBJ2-1
v_call: TRBV29-1
cdr3_aa: CSVERDRPYNEQFF
cdr3_nt: TGCAGCGTTGAACGGGACAGACCGTACAATGAGCAGTTCTTC

clone_size: .
d_call: TRBD1
j_call: TRBJ2-3
v_call: TRBV7-2
cdr3_aa: CASSLRQGGTDTQYF
cdr3_nt: TGTGCCAGCAGCTTACGTCAGGGGGGCACAGATACGCAGTATTTT

clone_size: .
d_call: .
j_call: TRBJ2-4
v_call: TRBV6-1
cdr3_aa: CASSEQGGGNIQYF
cdr3_nt: TGTGCCAGCAGTGAACAAGGAGGTGGAAACATTCAGTACTTC

clone_size: once
d_call: TRBD1
j_call: TRBJ2-6
v_call: TRBV27
cdr3_aa: CASSYGDSPSGANVLTF
cdr3_nt: TGTGCCAGCAGTTACGGGGACAGCCCCTCTGGGGCCAACGTCCTGACTTTC

clone_size: .
d_call: .
j_call: TRBJ1-5
v_call: TRBV7-2
cdr3_aa: CASKVKGDSNQPQHF
cdr3_nt: TGTGCCAGCAAAGTTAAGGGCGATAGCAATCAGCCCCAGCATTTT

clone_size: .
d_call: TRBD1
j_call: TRBJ2-5
v_call: TRBV27
cdr3_aa: CASSHPPGTGLETQYF
cdr3_nt: TGTGCCAGCAGCCACCCCCCCGGGACAGGGTTAGAGACCCAGTACTTC

clone_size: once
d_call: TRBD1
j_call: TRBJ1-2
v_call: TRBV19
cdr3_aa: CASSIPGQIGYTF
cdr3_nt: TGTGCCAGTAGTATTCCGGGACAGATTGGCTACACCTTC

clone_size: .
d_call: .
j_call: TRBJ2-3
v_call: TRBV9
cdr3_aa: CASSINGDTQYF
cdr3_nt: TGTGCCAGCAGCATCAACGGGGATACGCAGTATTTT

clone_size: .
d_call: TRBD2
j_call: TRBJ2-3
v_call: TRBV5-1
cdr3_aa: CASSSTSGGALDTQYF
cdr3_nt: TGCGCCAGCAGCAGTACTAGCGGGGGGGCCCTTGATACGCAGTATTTT

clone_size: .
d_call: .
j_call: TRBJ1-4
v_call: TRBV30
cdr3_aa: CAHRVRINEKLFF
cdr3_nt: TGTGCTCACAGGGTACGGATTAATGAAAAACTGTTTTTT

clone_size: .
d_call: .
j_call: TRBJ1-6
v_call: TRBV9
cdr3_aa: CASGDESRVSPLHF
cdr3_nt: TGTGCCAGCGGAGATGAGAGTAGGGTTTCACCCCTCCACTTT

clone_size: .
d_call: .
j_call: TRBJ1-2
v_call: TRBV2
cdr3_aa: CASNLLGSYGYTF
cdr3_nt: TGTGCCAGCAACCTTCTGGGGTCCTACGGCTACACCTTC

clone_size: .
d_call: TRBD2
j_call: TRBJ2-3
v_call: TRBV6-1
cdr3_aa: CASSASFLSSGGMRDTQYF
cdr3_nt: TGTGCCAGCAGTGCCTCTTTCCTCTCTAGCGGGGGGATGAGAGATACGCAGTATTTT

clone_size: .
d_call: .
j_call: TRBJ2-7
v_call: TRBV19
cdr3_aa: CASSILDNSYEQYF
cdr3_nt: TGTGCCAGTAGTATCCTGGACAACTCCTACGAGCAGTACTTC

clone_size: .
d_call: TRBD2
j_call: TRBJ2-1
v_call: TRBV10-2
cdr3_aa: CASSPRLAHSSGNEQFF
cdr3_nt: TGCGCCAGCAGTCCTAGACTAGCGCACTCCTCGGGGAATGAGCAGTTCTTC

clone_size: .
d_call: .
j_call: TRBJ1-1
v_call: TRBV7-9
cdr3_aa: CASSLRGFEQGLPEAFF
cdr3_nt: TGTGCCAGCAGCTTGAGGGGTTTCGAGCAGGGGCTTCCTGAAGCTTTCTTT

clone_size: .
d_call: .
j_call: TRBJ1-3
v_call: TRBV5-4
cdr3_aa: CASSKRGETFATGNTIYF
cdr3_nt: TGTGCCAGCTCTAAGCGAGGGGAGACTTTTGCTACAGGAAACACCATATATTTT

clone_size: once
d_call: TRBD1
j_call: TRBJ2-7
v_call: TRBV6-6
cdr3_aa: CASSYSGTGDYEQYF
cdr3_nt: TGTGCCAGCAGTTACTCCGGGACAGGGGACTACGAGCAGTACTTC

clone_size: once
d_call: .
j_call: TRBJ1-1
v_call: TRBV11-3
cdr3_aa: CASSLGQDTEAFF
cdr3_nt: TGTGCCAGCAGCTTAGGACAGGACACTGAAGCTTTCTTT

clone_size: .
d_call: .
j_call: TRBJ2-3
v_call: TRBV14
cdr3_aa: CASSRWTNPTDTQYF
cdr3_nt: TGTGCCAGCAGCCGCTGGACTAACCCCACAGATACGCAGTATTTT

clone_size: .
d_call: .
j_call: TRBJ1-2
v_call: TRBV19
cdr3_aa: CASSGWTGPHGYTF
cdr3_nt: TGTGCCAGTAGTGGCTGGACTGGGCCCCATGGCTACACCTTC

clone_size: .
d_call: TRBD2
j_call: TRBJ2-1
v_call: TRBV4-2
cdr3_aa: CASSRQAGGHLNEQFF
cdr3_nt: TGTGCCAGCAGCCGTCAGGCGGGGGGCCATCTCAATGAGCAGTTCTTC

clone_size: .
d_call: .
j_call: TRBJ1-2
v_call: TRBV6-5
cdr3_aa: CASSPFPSYGYTF
cdr3_nt: TGTGCCAGCAGCCCCTTCCCCAGCTATGGCTACACCTTC

clone_size: .
d_call: .
j_call: TRBJ1-3
v_call: TRBV29-1
cdr3_aa: CSGGEDTIYF
cdr3_nt: TGCAGCGGGGGGGAGGACACCATATATTTT

clone_size: few
d_call: .
j_call: TRBJ2-1
v_call: TRBV15
cdr3_aa: CATYTVYSEQFF
cdr3_nt: TGTGCCACCTACACAGTATACAGTGAGCAGTTCTTC

clone_size: .
d_call: .
j_call: TRBJ1-2
v_call: TRBV4-1
cdr3_aa: CASSQEAQGADGYGYTF
cdr3_nt: TGCGCCAGCAGCCAAGAGGCGCAGGGAGCTGACGGCTATGGCTACACCTTC

clone_size: .
d_call: TRBD2
j_call: TRBJ2-3
v_call: TRBV9
cdr3_aa: CASSVAVRTSGTSTDTQYF
cdr3_nt: TGTGCCAGCAGCGTAGCGGTTAGGACTAGCGGGACTAGCACAGATACGCAGTATTTT

clone_size: once
d_call: .
j_call: TRBJ2-3
v_call: TRBV7-2
cdr3_aa: CASSFAPPGTLGGDTQYF
cdr3_nt: TGTGCCAGCAGCTTTGCCCCTCCCGGGACTTTAGGGGGAGATACGCAGTATTTT

clone_size: .
d_call: .
j_call: TRBJ1-1
v_call: TRBV28
cdr3_aa: CASSSSWGAFF
cdr3_nt: TGTGCCAGCAGCTCCTCCTGGGGAGCTTTCTTT